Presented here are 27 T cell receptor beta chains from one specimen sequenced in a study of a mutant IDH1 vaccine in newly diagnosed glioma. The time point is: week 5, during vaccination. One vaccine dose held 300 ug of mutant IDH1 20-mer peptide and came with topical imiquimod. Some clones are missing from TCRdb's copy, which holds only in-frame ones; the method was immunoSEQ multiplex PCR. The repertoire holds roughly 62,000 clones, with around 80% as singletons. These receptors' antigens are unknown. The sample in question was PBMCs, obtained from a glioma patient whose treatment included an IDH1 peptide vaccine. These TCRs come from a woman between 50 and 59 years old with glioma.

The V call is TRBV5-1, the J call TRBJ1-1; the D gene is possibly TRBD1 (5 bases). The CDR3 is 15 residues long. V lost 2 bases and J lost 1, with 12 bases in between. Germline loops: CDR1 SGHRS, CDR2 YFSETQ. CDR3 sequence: CASSFGGMGNTEAFF. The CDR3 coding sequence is TGCGCCAGCAGCTTCGGGGGAATGGGGAACACTGAAGCTTTCTTT.

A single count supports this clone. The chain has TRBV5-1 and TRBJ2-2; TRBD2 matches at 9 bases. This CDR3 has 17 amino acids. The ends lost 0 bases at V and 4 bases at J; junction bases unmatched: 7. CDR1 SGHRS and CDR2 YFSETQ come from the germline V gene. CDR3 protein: CASSLEAVAGATGELFF. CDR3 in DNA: TGCGCCAGCAGCTTGGAAGCGGTAGCGGGGGCCACCGGGGAGCTGTTTTTT.

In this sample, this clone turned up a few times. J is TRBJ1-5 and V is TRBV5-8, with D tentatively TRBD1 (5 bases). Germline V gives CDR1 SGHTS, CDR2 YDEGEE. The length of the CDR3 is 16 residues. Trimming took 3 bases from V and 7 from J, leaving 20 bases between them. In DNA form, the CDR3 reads TGTGCCAGCAGCTCGGAGTGGGGGGTACGAGGCCAGCCCCAGCATTTT. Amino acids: CASSSEWGVRGQPQHF.

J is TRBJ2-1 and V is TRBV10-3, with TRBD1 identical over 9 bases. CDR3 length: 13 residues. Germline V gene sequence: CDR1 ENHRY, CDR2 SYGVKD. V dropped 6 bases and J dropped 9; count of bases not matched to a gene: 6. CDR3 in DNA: TGTGCCATCAGCCCCACGGGACAGGGTGAGCAGTTCTTC. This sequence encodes CAISPTGQGEQFF.

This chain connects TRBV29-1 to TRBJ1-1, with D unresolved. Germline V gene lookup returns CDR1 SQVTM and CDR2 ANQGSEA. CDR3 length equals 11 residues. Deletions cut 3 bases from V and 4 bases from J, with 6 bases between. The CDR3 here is CSVDGPTEAFF. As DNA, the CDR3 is TGCAGCGTTGATGGTCCCACTGAAGCTTTCTTT.

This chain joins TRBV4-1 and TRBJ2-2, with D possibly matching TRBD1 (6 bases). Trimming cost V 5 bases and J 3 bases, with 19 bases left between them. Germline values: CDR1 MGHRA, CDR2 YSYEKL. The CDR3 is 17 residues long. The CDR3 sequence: CASSESPQGKDTGELFF. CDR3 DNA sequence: TGCGCCAGCAGCGAAAGCCCACAGGGTAAGGACACCGGGGAGCTGTTTTTT.

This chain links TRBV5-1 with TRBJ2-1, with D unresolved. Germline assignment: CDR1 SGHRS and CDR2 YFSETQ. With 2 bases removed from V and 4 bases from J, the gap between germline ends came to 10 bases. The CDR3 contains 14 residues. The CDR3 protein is CASSFPREYNEQFF. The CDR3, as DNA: TGCGCCAGCAGCTTCCCACGCGAATACAATGAGCAGTTCTTC.

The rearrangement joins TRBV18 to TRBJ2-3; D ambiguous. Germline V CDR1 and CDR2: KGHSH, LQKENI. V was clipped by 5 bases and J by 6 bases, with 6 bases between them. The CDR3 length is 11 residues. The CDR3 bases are TGTGCCAGCTCAGACTTGGATACGCAGTATTTT. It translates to CASSDLDTQYF.

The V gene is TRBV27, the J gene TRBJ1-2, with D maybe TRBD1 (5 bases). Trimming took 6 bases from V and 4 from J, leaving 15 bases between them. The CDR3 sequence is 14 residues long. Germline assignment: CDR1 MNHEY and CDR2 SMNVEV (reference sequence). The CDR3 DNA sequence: TGTGCCAGCAGACTTGACAGCTTAAGCTATGGCTACACCTTC. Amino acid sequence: CASRLDSLSYGYTF.

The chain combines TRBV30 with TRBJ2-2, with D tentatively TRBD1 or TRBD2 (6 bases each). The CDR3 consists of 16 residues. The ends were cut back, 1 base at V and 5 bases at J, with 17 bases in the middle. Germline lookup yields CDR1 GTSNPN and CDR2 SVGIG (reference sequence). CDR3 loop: CAWSDLGGGRTGELFF. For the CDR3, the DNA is TGTGCCTGGAGTGATCTTGGAGGGGGGAGAACCGGGGAGCTGTTTTTT.

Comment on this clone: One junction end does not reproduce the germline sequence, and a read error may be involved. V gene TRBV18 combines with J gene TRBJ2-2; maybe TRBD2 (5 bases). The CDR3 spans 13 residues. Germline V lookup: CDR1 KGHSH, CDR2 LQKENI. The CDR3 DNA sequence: TGTGTCAGCTCACCGGGGAGAACCGGGGAGCTGTTTTTT. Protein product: CVSSPGRTGELFF.

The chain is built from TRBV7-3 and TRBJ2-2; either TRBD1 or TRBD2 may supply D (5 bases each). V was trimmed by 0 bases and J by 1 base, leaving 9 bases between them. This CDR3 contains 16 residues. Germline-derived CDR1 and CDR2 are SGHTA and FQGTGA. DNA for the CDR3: TGTGCCAGCAGCTTAACCGGGACGCAGAACACCGGGGAGCTGTTTTTT. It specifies CASSLTGTQNTGELFF.

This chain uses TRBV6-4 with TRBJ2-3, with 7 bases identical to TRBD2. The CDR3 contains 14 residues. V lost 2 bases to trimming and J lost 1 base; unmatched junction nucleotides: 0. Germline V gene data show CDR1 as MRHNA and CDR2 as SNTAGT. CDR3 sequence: CASSDAGGTDTQYF. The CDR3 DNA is TGTGCCAGCAGTGACGCGGGGGGCACAGATACGCAGTATTTT.

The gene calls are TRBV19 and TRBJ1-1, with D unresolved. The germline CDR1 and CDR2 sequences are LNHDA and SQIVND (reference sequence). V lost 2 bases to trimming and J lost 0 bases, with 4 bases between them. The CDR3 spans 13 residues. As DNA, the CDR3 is TGTGCCAGTAGTATAAGTTTGAACACTGAAGCTTTCTTT. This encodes CASSISLNTEAFF.

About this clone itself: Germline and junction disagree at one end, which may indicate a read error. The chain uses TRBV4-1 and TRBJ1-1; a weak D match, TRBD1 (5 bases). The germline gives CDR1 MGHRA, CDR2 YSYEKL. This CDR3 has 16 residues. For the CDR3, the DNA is TGCGCCAGCACCCAAAGACAGCGAACAGGGAACACTGAAGCTTTCTTT. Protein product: CASTQRQRTGNTEAFF.

The DNA for the CDR3 is TGTGCCAGCAGTTACGGGGGGGCAGAGAACACTGAAGCTTTCTTT. Translation gives CASSYGGAENTEAFF. This chain links TRBV6-5 with TRBJ1-1; D may be TRBD1 (6 bases). From germline, CDR1 is MNHEY and CDR2 SVGAGI. The ends were cut back, 2 bases at V and 1 base at J, with 11 bases in the middle. The CDR3 covers 15 residues.

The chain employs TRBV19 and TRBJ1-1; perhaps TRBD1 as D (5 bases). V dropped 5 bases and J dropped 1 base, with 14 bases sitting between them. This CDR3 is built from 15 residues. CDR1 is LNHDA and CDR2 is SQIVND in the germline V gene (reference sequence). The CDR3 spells CASSQGRTSNTEAFF. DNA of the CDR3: TGTGCCAGTAGTCAGGGTCGAACATCGAACACTGAAGCTTTCTTT.

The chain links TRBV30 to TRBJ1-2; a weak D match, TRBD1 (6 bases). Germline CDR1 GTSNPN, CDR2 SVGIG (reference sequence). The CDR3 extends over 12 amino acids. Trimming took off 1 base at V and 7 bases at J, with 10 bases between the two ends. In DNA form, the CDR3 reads TGTGCCTGGAGTGCGGGGGGCAGTGGCTACACCTTC. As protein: CAWSAGGSGYTF.

The CDR3 sequence: CASSQEGQGNEKLFF. In DNA form, the CDR3 reads TGTGCCAGCAGCCAAGAAGGACAGGGGAATGAAAAACTGTTTTTT. The chain employs TRBV5-4 and TRBJ1-4; 9 nucleotides line up with TRBD1. Trimming at V came to 4 bases and at J to 5 bases, leaving 6 bases not matched to a gene. The length of the CDR3 is 15 residues. Germline values: CDR1 SGHNT, CDR2 YYREEE (reference sequence).

Here the CDR3 reads CSSGQGDFGYTF. As DNA, the CDR3 is TGCAGCTCGGGACAGGGGGATTTTGGCTACACCTTC. The gene calls are TRBV29-1 and TRBJ1-2; 11 bases are shared with TRBD1. The CDR3 is made up of 12 amino acids. The V and J ends lost 8 bases and 7 bases, in that order; junction bases with no gene match: 6. Germline V lookup: CDR1 SQVTM, CDR2 ANQGSEA.

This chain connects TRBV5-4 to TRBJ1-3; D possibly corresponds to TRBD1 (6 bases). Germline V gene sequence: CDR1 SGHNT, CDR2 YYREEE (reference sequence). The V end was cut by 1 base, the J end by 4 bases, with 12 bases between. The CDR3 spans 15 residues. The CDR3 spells CASSLNRAGGNTIYF. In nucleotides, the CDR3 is TGTGCCAGCAGCTTGAACAGGGCTGGGGGAAACACCATATATTTT.

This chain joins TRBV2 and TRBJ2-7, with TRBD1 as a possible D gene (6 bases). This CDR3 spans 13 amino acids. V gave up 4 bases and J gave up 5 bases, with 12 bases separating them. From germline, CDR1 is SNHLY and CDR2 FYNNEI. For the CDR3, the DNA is TGTGCCAGCAGTGTTACAGGGCAGGACGAGCAGTACTTC. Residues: CASSVTGQDEQYF. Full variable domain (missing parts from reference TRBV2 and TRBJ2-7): EPEVTQTPSHQVTQMGQEVILRCVPISNHLYFYWYRQILGQKVEFLVSFYNNEISEKSEIFDDQFSVERPDGSNFTLKIRSTKLEDSAMYFCASSVTGQDEQYFGPGTRLTVT.

The CDR3 is CATRNGNTIYF. DNA for the CDR3: TGTGCCACCCGGAACGGAAACACCATATATTTT. This chain joins TRBV19 and TRBJ1-3; D is unresolved. Between the trimmed V and J ends, which lost 10 bases and 4 bases, there was a span of 8 bases. Germline CDR1 reads LNHDA; CDR2 reads SQIVND (reference sequence). This CDR3 has 11 residues.

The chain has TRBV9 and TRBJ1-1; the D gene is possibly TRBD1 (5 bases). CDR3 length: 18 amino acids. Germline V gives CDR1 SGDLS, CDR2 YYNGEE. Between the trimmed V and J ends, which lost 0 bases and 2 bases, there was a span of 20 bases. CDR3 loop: CASSVAQYWLGPNTEAFF. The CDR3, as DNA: TGTGCCAGCAGCGTAGCCCAATATTGGCTGGGGCCCAACACTGAAGCTTTCTTT.

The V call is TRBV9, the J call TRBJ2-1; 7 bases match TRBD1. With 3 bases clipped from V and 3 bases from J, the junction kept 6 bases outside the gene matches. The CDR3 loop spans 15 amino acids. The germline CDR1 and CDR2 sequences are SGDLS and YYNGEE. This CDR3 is CASSGTGALYNEQFF. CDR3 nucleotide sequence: TGTGCCAGCAGCGGAACAGGGGCCCTCTACAATGAGCAGTTCTTC. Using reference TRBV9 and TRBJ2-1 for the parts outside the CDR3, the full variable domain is DSGVTQTPKHLITATGQRVTLRCSPRSGDLSVYWYQQSLDQGLQFLIQYYNGEERAKGNILERFSAQQFPDLHSELNLSSLELGDSALYFCASSGTGALYNEQFFGPGTRLTVL.

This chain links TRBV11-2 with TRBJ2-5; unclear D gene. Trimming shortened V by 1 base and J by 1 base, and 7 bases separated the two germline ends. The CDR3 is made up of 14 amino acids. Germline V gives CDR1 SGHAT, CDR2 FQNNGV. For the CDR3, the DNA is TGTGCCAGCAGCTTAGTTCAGACCCAAGAGACCCAGTACTTC. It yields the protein CASSLVQTQETQYF. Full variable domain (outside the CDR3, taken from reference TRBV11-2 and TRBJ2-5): EAGVAQSPRYKIIEKRQSVAFWCNPISGHATLYWYQQILGQGPKLLIQFQNNGVVDDSQLPKDRFSAERLKGVDSTLKIQPAKLEDSAVYLCASSLVQTQETQYFGPGTRLLVL.

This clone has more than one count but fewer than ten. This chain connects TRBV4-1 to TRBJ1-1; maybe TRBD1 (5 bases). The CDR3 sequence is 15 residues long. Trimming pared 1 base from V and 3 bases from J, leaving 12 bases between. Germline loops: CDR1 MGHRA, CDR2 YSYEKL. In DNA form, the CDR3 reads TGCGCCAGCAGCCAAGTTGGGGACCGCTACACTGAAGCTTTCTTT. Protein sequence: CASSQVGDRYTEAFF.